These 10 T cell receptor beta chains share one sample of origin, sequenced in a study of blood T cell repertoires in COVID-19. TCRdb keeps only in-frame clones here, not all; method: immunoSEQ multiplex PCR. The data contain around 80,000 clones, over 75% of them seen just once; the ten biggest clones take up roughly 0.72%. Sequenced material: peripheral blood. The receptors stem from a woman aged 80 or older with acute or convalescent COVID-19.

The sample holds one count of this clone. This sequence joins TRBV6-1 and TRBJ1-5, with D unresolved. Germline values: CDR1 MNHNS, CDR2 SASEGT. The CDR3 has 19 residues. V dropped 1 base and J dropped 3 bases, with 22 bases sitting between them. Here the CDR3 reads CASSEVVMGSFSDNQPQHF. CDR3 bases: TGTGCCAGCAGTGAAGTAGTTATGGGCAGCTTTTCCGACAATCAGCCCCAGCATTTT.

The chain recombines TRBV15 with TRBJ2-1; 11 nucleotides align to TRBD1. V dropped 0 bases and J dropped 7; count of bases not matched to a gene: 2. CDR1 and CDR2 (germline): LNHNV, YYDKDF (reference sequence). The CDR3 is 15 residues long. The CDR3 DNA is TGTGCCACCAGCAGAGATGGGACAGGGGGGAATGAGCAGTTCTTC. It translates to CATSRDGTGGNEQFF. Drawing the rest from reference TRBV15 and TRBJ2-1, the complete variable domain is DAMVIQNPRYQVTQFGKPVTLSCSQTLNHNVMYWYQQKSSQAPKLLFHYYDKDFNNEADTPDNFQSRRPNTSFCFLDIRSPGLGDTAMYLCATSRDGTGGNEQFFGPGTRLTVL.

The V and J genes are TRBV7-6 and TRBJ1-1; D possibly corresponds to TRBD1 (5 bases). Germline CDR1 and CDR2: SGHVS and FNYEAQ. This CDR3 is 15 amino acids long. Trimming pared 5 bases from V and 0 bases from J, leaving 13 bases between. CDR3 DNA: TGTGCCAGCAGCCAGACAGTCCTGATGAACACTGAAGCTTTCTTT. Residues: CASSQTVLMNTEAFF.

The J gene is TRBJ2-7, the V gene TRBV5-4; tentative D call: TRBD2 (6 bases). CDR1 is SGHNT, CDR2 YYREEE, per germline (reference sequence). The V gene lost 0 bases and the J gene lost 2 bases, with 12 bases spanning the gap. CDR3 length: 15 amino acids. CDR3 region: CASSLDSSAPYEQYF. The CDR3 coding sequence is TGTGCCAGCAGCTTGGATTCTAGCGCACCCTACGAGCAGTACTTC.

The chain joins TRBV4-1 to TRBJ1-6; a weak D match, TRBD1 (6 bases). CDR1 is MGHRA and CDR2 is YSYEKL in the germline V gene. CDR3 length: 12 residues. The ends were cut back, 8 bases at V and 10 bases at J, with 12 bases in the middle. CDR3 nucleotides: TGCGCCAGCGGACAGACGGGGTCACCCCTCCACTTT. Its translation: CASGQTGSPLHF.

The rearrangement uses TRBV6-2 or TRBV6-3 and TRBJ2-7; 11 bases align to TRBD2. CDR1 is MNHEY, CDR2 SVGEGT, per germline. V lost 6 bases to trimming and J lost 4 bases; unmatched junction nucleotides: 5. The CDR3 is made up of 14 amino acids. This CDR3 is CASSRLAGKYEQYF. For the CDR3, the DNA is TGTGCCAGCAGCCGACTAGCGGGGAAATACGAGCAGTACTTC.

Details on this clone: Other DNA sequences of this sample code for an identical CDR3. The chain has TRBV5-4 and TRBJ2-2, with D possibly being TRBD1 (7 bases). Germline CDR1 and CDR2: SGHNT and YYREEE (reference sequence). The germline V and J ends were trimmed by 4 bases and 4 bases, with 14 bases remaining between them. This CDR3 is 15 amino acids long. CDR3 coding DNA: TGTGCCAGCAGCGGGGGGCAGGGGGGCACCGGGGAGCTGTTTTTT. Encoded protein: CASSGGQGGTGELFF.

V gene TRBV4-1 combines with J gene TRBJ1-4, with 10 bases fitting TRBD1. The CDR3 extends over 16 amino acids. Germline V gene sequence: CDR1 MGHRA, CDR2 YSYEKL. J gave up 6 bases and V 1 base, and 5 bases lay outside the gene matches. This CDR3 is CASSQVWGTGDEKLFF. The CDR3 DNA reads TGCGCCAGCAGCCAAGTATGGGGGACAGGGGATGAAAAACTGTTTTTT.

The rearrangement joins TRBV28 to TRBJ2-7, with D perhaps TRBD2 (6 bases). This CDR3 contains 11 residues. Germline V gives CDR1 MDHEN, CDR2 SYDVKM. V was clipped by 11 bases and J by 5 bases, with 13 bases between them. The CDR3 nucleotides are TGTGCCGGGAGCTCTAGCGACGAGCAGTACTTC. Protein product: CAGSSSDEQYF. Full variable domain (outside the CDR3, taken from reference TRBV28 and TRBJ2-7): DVKVTQSSRYLVKRTGEKVFLECVQDMDHENMFWYRQDPGLGLRLIYFSYDVKMKEKGDIPEGYSVSREKKERFSLILESASTNQTSMYLCAGSSSDEQYFGPGTRLTVT.

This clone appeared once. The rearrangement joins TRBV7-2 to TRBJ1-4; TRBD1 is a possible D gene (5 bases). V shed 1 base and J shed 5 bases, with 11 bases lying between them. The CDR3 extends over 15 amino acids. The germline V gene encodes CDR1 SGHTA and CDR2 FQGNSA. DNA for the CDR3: TGTGCCAGCAGCTTAGTGGGGCTAGGGAATGAAAAACTGTTTTTT. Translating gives CASSLVGLGNEKLFF.